These 13 T cell receptor beta chains originate from one sample sequenced in a study of blood T cell repertoires in COVID-19. Data came from immunoSEQ multiplex PCR; TCRdb stores just in-frame clones and leaves some out. The table lists roughly 250,000 clones, approximately 90% of them singletons, with 0.95% to 1.5% in the top ten. Specimen: PBMCs or T cells enriched from blood (not recorded which). These receptors were obtained from a human donor in a cohort exposed to, infected with or recovered from COVID-19 (not recorded which). The donor label of this sample is uncertain.

The chain combines TRBV7-6 with TRBJ2-5, with 10 positions matching TRBD1. Germline V gene data show CDR1 as SGHVS and CDR2 as FNYEAQ. The CDR3 is 16 residues long. Trimming at V came to 4 bases and at J to 5 bases, leaving 10 bases not matched to a gene. The CDR3 is CASSWTGGAGSETQYF. For the CDR3, the DNA is TGTGCCAGCAGCTGGACAGGGGGGGCAGGGTCGGAGACCCAGTACTTC. Full variable domain (remainder filled in from reference TRBV7-6 and TRBJ2-5): GAGVSQSPRYKVTKRGQDVALRCDPISGHVSLYWYRQALGQGPEFLTYFNYEAQQDKSGLPNDRFSAERPEGSISTLTIQRTEQRDSAMYRCASSWTGGAGSETQYFGPGTRLLVL.

This clone was observed a handful of times. V usage is TRBV11-2 and J usage is TRBJ1-1; TRBD1 might be the D (5 bases). Germline assignment: CDR1 SGHAT and CDR2 FQNNGV. The ends were cut back, 3 bases at V and 1 base at J, with 15 bases in the middle. The CDR3 runs to 16 residues. The CDR3: CASSFRMGGENTEAFF. Written as DNA, the CDR3 is TGTGCCAGCAGCTTCAGGATGGGGGGGGAGAACACTGAAGCTTTCTTT. Drawing the rest from reference TRBV11-2 and TRBJ1-1, the complete variable domain is EAGVAQSPRYKIIEKRQSVAFWCNPISGHATLYWYQQILGQGPKLLIQFQNNGVVDDSQLPKDRFSAERLKGVDSTLKIQPAKLEDSAVYLCASSFRMGGENTEAFFGQGTRLTVV.

J is TRBJ2-2 and V is TRBV30; tentative D call: TRBD1 (8 bases). Germline lookup yields CDR1 GTSNPN and CDR2 SVGIG (reference sequence). V was cut by 2 bases and J by 5 bases, with 12 bases left in between. The CDR3 is 14 amino acids. CDR3 region: CAWSTGGGTGELFF. The CDR3 nucleotides are TGTGCCTGGAGTACAGGGGGAGGGACCGGGGAGCTGTTTTTT.

Written as DNA, the CDR3 is TGTGCTAGTGGTTTGGGAACAGGGGCGAGGACCGGGGAGCTGTTTTTT. It specifies CASGLGTGARTGELFF. The chain joins TRBV12-5 to TRBJ2-2; 7 positions agree with TRBD1. V lost 1 base and J lost 5; bases outside the gene matches: 7. Germline V lookup: CDR1 LGHNT, CDR2 FRNRAP. The CDR3 length is 16 residues.

This clone was observed once. The CDR3: CASSPLPDRGPLDTEAFF. The CDR3 nucleotides are TGTGCCAGCTCACCACTCCCGGACAGGGGGCCCCTGGACACTGAAGCTTTCTTT. The chain links TRBV18 to TRBJ1-1, with 11 positions matching TRBD1. The CDR3 is 18 residues long. Trimming removed 1 base from V and 3 bases from J; junction bases left unmatched: 10. Per the germline V gene, CDR1 is KGHSH and CDR2 is LQKENI.

In DNA, the CDR3 is TGTGCCACCAGTGATCGACGGACAGGGACCGAGCAGTACTTC. It yields the protein CATSDRRTGTEQYF. The chain combines TRBV24-1 with TRBJ2-7; 8 nucleotides line up with TRBD1. CDR3 length: 14 residues. CDR1 is KGHDR, CDR2 SFDVKD, per germline. V trimming: 3 bases; J trimming: 6 bases; junction bases outside the gene matches: 6.

The rearrangement uses TRBV25-1 and TRBJ1-6; D is perhaps TRBD1 (6 bases). The V gene's germline CDR1 is MGHDK and CDR2 SYGVNS. This CDR3 region has 14 residues. V shed 6 bases and J shed 9 bases, with 15 bases lying between them. The CDR3 sequence: CASSPTGFGSPLHF. The CDR3 DNA follows: TGTGCCAGCAGCCCTACAGGGTTCGGTTCACCCCTCCACTTT.

Written as DNA, the CDR3 is TGTGCCAGCAGCGTAGATCAGGGAGGAACACCCCTCCACTTT. Amino acid sequence: CASSVDQGGTPLHF. The V and J genes are TRBV9 and TRBJ1-6; a weak D match, TRBD1 (5 bases). V dropped 0 bases and J dropped 11 bases, with 12 bases sitting between them. This CDR3 has 14 residues. Looked up from germline, CDR1 is SGDLS and CDR2 is YYNGEE.

This chain uses TRBV4-3 with TRBJ2-3; D possibly corresponds to TRBD2 (5 bases). The germline V gene has CDR1 LGHNA and CDR2 YSLEER. The CDR3 loop spans 11 amino acids. CDR3 sequence (DNA): TGCGCGGCGGGTGAGACAGATACGCAGTATTTT. Translation: CAAGETDTQYF.

The genes are TRBV5-1 and TRBJ2-5, with 7 nucleotides matching TRBD2. The V gene's germline CDR1 is SGHRS and CDR2 YFSETQ. The junction had 2 bases not matched to a gene; V was cut back by 5 bases and J by 1 base. The length of the CDR3 is 13 residues. The CDR3 region is CASSPSGQETQYF. DNA for the CDR3: TGCGCCAGCAGTCCTAGCGGCCAAGAGACCCAGTACTTC.

V and J are TRBV6-5 and TRBJ1-3, with TRBD1 identical over 8 bases. Trimming removed 9 bases from V and 0 bases from J; junction bases left unmatched: 4. The germline CDR1 and CDR2 sequences are MNHEY and SVGAGI. The CDR3 covers 14 residues. For the CDR3, the DNA is TGTGCCAGTACGACAGGGGACTCTGGAAACACCATATATTTT. Translated, it gives CASTTGDSGNTIYF.

The chain has TRBV6-5 and TRBJ2-7, with TRBD1 identical over 7 bases. J was trimmed by 3 bases and V by 2 bases; bases with no gene match: 10. The germline V gene has CDR1 MNHEY and CDR2 SVGAGI. CDR3 length equals 16 residues. The CDR3 DNA reads as TGTGCCAGCAGTTACGTTCCGGGACAGAACATCTACGAGCAGTACTTC. Translation gives CASSYVPGQNIYEQYF.

The chain has TRBV15 and TRBJ2-1, with D possibly TRBD1 on 5 matching bases. Trimming pared 3 bases from V and 3 bases from J, leaving 18 bases between. The V gene's germline CDR1 is LNHNV and CDR2 YYDKDF (reference sequence). The CDR3 has 17 amino acids. Here the CDR3 DNA reads TGTGCCACCAGCAGTATTGAGATGGGGCTGGGCTACAATGAGCAGTTCTTC. It is translated as CATSSIEMGLGYNEQFF.